Listed here are 21 T cell receptor beta chains from one sample, sequenced in a study of blood T cell repertoires in COVID-19 (dated by TCRdb to about 2020). Libraries were built with the immunoSEQ multiplex PCR assay. TCRdb re-hosts the immuneACCESS table, in-frame sequences only. Its copies lack some clones; in the studies checked, an unresolved V gene accounts for under half of them, and the cause for the rest is not known. This sample comprises roughly 310,000 clones, 90% of them detected only once. The ten largest clonotypes hold roughly 2.9% of the sample. Sequencing input: peripheral blood. These receptors were taken from a woman aged 25 to 45 with COVID-19, enrolled during active disease.

This rearrangement joins TRBV10-2 to TRBJ1-2, with D tentatively TRBD1 (6 bases). This CDR3 is built from 13 residues. CDR1 is WSHSY and CDR2 is SAAADI in the germline V gene. V was cut by 7 bases and J by 5 bases, with 14 bases left in between. Written as DNA, the CDR3 is TGCGCCAGCAAAGGGGGGGCCATATATGGCTACACCTTC. Protein: CASKGGAIYGYTF.

This clone appeared a single time. This sequence joins TRBV27 and TRBJ2-1, with 9 bases identical to TRBD2. From germline, CDR1 is MNHEY and CDR2 SMNVEV (reference sequence). V trimming: 4 bases; J trimming: 7 bases; junction bases outside the gene matches: 2. The CDR3 has 13 residues. The CDR3 protein is CASSYSGRNEQFF. DNA for the CDR3: TGTGCCAGCAGTTACAGCGGGAGGAATGAGCAGTTCTTC.

In this sample, this clone turned up many times. The chain links TRBV16 to TRBJ1-1; D unresolved. The ends were cut back, 4 bases at V and 4 bases at J, with 13 bases in the middle. The CDR3 consists of 14 residues. The V gene's germline CDR1 is KGHSY and CDR2 FQNENV. The CDR3 here is CASSPRVDGTEAFF. The CDR3 bases are TGTGCCAGCAGCCCGAGGGTGGACGGCACTGAAGCTTTCTTT.

The chain joins TRBV18 to TRBJ2-3; 7 bases are shared with TRBD2. This CDR3 is built from 12 residues. V lost 3 bases and J lost 6; bases outside the gene matches: 0. Germline V lookup: CDR1 KGHSH, CDR2 LQKENI. CDR3 region: CASSPRGDTQYF. For the CDR3, the DNA is TGTGCCAGCTCACCGCGGGGGGATACGCAGTATTTT.

The chain uses TRBV5-1 and TRBJ1-6; unclear D gene. Germline V gene data show CDR1 as SGHRS and CDR2 as YFSETQ. CDR3 length: 16 amino acids. V lost 2 bases, J lost 5 bases, and 14 bases lay in between. Here the CDR3 reads CASSLFYPSDNSPLHF. Written as DNA, the CDR3 is TGCGCCAGCAGCTTATTTTACCCCAGTGATAATTCACCCCTCCACTTT.

The V call is TRBV5-1, the J call TRBJ2-5; 8 bases are a match to TRBD2. CDR3 length: 16 residues. The V gene's germline CDR1 is SGHRS and CDR2 YFSETQ. J gave up 5 bases and V 0 bases, and 9 bases lay outside the gene matches. The CDR3 DNA follows: TGCGCCAGCAGCTTGGTTTTACGGGAGGGCCGGGAGACCCAGTACTTC. Residues: CASSLVLREGRETQYF.

The chain combines TRBV6-1 with TRBJ2-7; 9 positions match TRBD1. Looked up from germline, CDR1 is MNHNS and CDR2 is SASEGT. V lost 3 bases, J lost 1 base, and 4 bases stayed unmatched. The CDR3 loop spans 15 amino acids. The chain's CDR3 is CASSDPGTGSYEQYF. CDR3 in DNA: TGTGCCAGCAGTGACCCCGGGACAGGGTCCTACGAGCAGTACTTC.

This rearrangement joins TRBV18 to TRBJ1-1; D gene uncertain. Deletions cut 3 bases from V and 0 bases from J, with 11 bases between. The germline V gene encodes CDR1 KGHSH and CDR2 LQKENI. The CDR3 is 15 residues long. The CDR3 coding sequence is TGTGCCAGCTCACCCCAGGTCGGTCTGAACACTGAAGCTTTCTTT. Translating it yields CASSPQVGLNTEAFF.

This rearrangement joins TRBV15 to TRBJ2-3; 13 bases align to TRBD2. V lost 0 bases and J lost 0; bases outside the gene matches: 9. The CDR3 consists of 20 residues. The germline V gene has CDR1 LNHNV and CDR2 YYDKDF (reference sequence). CDR3 DNA sequence: TGTGCCACCAGCAGAGATAAGGGACTAGCGGGACCAATTAGCACAGATACGCAGTATTTT. It translates to CATSRDKGLAGPISTDTQYF.

This clone came up a few times. V is TRBV24-1 and J is TRBJ2-3; TRBD2 might be the D (6 bases). The CDR3 sequence is 16 residues long. Trimming stripped 3 bases from V and 7 bases from J, with 19 bases between. The germline gives CDR1 KGHDR, CDR2 SFDVKD. The CDR3 DNA sequence: TGTGCCACCAGTGATCCGCACGGGGGTGGGCCCTATACGCAGTATTTT. Its translation: CATSDPHGGGPYTQYF.

This sequence joins TRBV25-1 and TRBJ2-3, with TRBD1 identical over 8 bases. J lost 3 bases, V lost 4 bases, and 9 bases had no gene match. Germline lookup yields CDR1 MGHDK and CDR2 SYGVNS. This CDR3 region has 16 residues. CDR3 region: CASSAGQGRTTDTQYF. The DNA of the CDR3 is TGTGCCAGCAGTGCTGGACAGGGAAGGACTACAGATACGCAGTATTTT. Drawing the rest from reference TRBV25-1 and TRBJ2-3, the complete variable domain is EADIYQTPRYLVIGTGKKITLECSQTMGHDKMYWYQQDPGMELHLIHYSYGVNSTEKGDLSSESTVSRIRTEHFPLTLESARPSHTSQYLCASSAGQGRTTDTQYFGPGTRLTVL.

The CDR3: CASSLSRGQTLEAFF. The CDR3 nucleotides are TGTGCCAGCAGTTTATCAAGGGGGCAGACGCTTGAAGCTTTCTTT. This chain connects TRBV27 to TRBJ1-1; 7 nucleotides line up with TRBD1. The trim removed 0 bases at V and 7 bases at J, leaving 8 bases unmatched. The CDR3 contains 15 residues. Germline loops: CDR1 MNHEY, CDR2 SMNVEV (reference sequence).

The chain has TRBV30 and TRBJ2-1, with D possibly matching TRBD2 (5 bases). With 1 base removed from V and 4 bases from J, the gap between germline ends came to 11 bases. The CDR3 has 14 amino acids. The germline V gene encodes CDR1 GTSNPN and CDR2 SVGIG (reference sequence). The CDR3 sequence: CAWSGEKRYNEQFF. The CDR3 bases are TGTGCCTGGAGTGGGGAGAAGCGATACAATGAGCAGTTCTTC.

V gene TRBV19 combines with J gene TRBJ1-2, with D perhaps matching TRBD1 (6 bases). The germline V and J ends were trimmed by 3 bases and 5 bases, with 13 bases remaining between them. The germline gives CDR1 LNHDA, CDR2 SQIVND (reference sequence). The CDR3 contains 14 residues. The CDR3 reads CASSMGQPGYGYTF. DNA for the CDR3: TGTGCCAGTAGTATGGGACAACCCGGGTATGGCTACACCTTC.

The DNA of the CDR3 is TGTGCCAGCAGTACCATACAGGGGACGAATTCACCCCTCCACTTT. Protein: CASSTIQGTNSPLHF. The rearrangement links TRBV27 to TRBJ1-6; TRBD1 aligns across 7 bases. V lost 5 bases, J lost 7 bases, and 8 bases stayed unmatched. The CDR3 runs to 15 residues. CDR1 and CDR2 (germline): MNHEY, SMNVEV (reference sequence).

The genes are TRBV7-8 and TRBJ2-1; maybe TRBD2 (5 bases). Per germline, CDR1 SGHVS and CDR2 FQNEAQ. Trimming removed 1 base from V and 0 bases from J, with 7 bases in between. The CDR3 spans 15 residues. CDR3 loop: CASSLGGNSYNEQFF. In DNA, the CDR3 is TGTGCCAGCAGCTTAGGAGGGAACTCCTACAATGAGCAGTTCTTC.

This clone was found once. The chain joins TRBV7-2 to TRBJ2-3, with D possibly being TRBD2 (6 bases). The length of the CDR3 is 14 residues. The germline V gene encodes CDR1 SGHTA and CDR2 FQGNSA. The V end lost 1 base, the J end lost 6 bases, and 11 bases lay between the germline ends. CDR3 in DNA: TGTGCCAGCAGCTTAGATACGGGGAGGGATACGCAGTATTTT. Residues: CASSLDTGRDTQYF.

This rearrangement joins TRBV3-1 (or the pseudogene TRBV3-2) to TRBJ2-4; D ambiguous. The CDR3 has 13 residues. V gave up 0 bases and J gave up 6 bases, with 6 bases separating them. Germline assignment: CDR1 LGHDT and CDR2 YNNKEL (reference sequence). CDR3 residues: CASSQDHSNIQYF. CDR3 sequence (DNA): TGTGCCAGCAGCCAAGATCACTCAAACATTCAGTACTTC.

The rearrangement links TRBV27 to TRBJ1-2, with 11 bases identical to TRBD1. CDR3 size: 14 residues. V was clipped by 5 bases and J by 7 bases; unmatched bases: 6. Germline V CDR1 and CDR2: MNHEY, SMNVEV (reference sequence). CDR3 region: CASSGTGTGGGYTF. In nucleotides, the CDR3 is TGTGCCAGCAGTGGAACCGGGACAGGGGGTGGCTACACCTTC.

This clone appeared a few times. The chain couples TRBV5-5 to TRBJ1-2; TRBD1 is a possible D gene (5 bases). The CDR3 runs to 14 residues. Germline loops: CDR1 SGHKS, CDR2 YYEKEE (reference sequence). The V and J ends lost 4 bases and 2 bases respectively, with 12 bases between them. CDR3 residues: CASSRDGGNYGYTF. CDR3 nucleotides: TGTGCCAGCAGCCGAGACGGGGGAAACTATGGCTACACCTTC.

CDR3 in amino acids: CASSEETGVYGYTF. The CDR3 nucleotides are TGTGCCAGCAGTGAAGAAACAGGGGTTTATGGCTACACCTTC. The rearrangement links TRBV2 to TRBJ1-2, with 7 bases matching TRBD1. The V segment lost 1 base and the J segment 5 bases; nucleotides outside the gene matches: 4. The CDR3 totals 14 residues. Germline V gene sequence: CDR1 SNHLY, CDR2 FYNNEI.